Shown below are 24 T cell receptor beta chains from a single sample sequenced in a study of shared clonotypes between healthy human individuals. TCRdb keeps only in-frame clones here, not all; method: immunoSEQ multiplex PCR. The sample carries about 2 million clones, roughly 95% recorded once. Terminally differentiated effector memory CD45RA+ cells were excluded from the naive CD8 cells, which were CD45RO-negative and positively selected for CCR7. Material for sequencing was naive CD8+ T cells sorted from blood. These receptors came from a man between 18 and 29 years old in good health.

A remark on this clone: The same CDR3 can be traced to other DNA sequences in this sample. The CDR3: CASSLSSGGTDTQYF. CDR3 DNA sequence: TGTGCCAGCAGCCTCTCTAGCGGGGGCACAGATACGCAGTATTTT. The chain couples TRBV7-3 to TRBJ2-3; TRBD2 agrees at 9 bases. This CDR3 contains 15 residues. V lost 5 bases to trimming and J lost 1 base; unmatched junction nucleotides: 4. Germline lookup yields CDR1 SGHTA and CDR2 FQGTGA.

The chain employs TRBV29-1 and TRBJ2-1, with 9 bases identical to TRBD1. The germline V gene encodes CDR1 SQVTM and CDR2 ANQGSEA. This CDR3 has 13 amino acids. V lost 6 bases and J lost 5; bases outside the gene matches: 5. Here the CDR3 reads CSVDRGIDNEQFF. CDR3 coding DNA: TGCAGCGTGGACAGGGGAATCGACAATGAGCAGTTCTTC.

The V call is TRBV7-6, the J call TRBJ2-7; D is possibly TRBD2 (6 bases). From germline, CDR1 is SGHVS and CDR2 FNYEAQ. This CDR3 is built from 15 residues. The V end lost 3 bases, the J end lost 6 bases, and 18 bases lay between the germline ends. The CDR3 loop is CASSFSSGDVGEQYF. The CDR3 DNA sequence: TGTGCCAGCAGCTTTTCTTCGGGGGATGTAGGCGAGCAGTACTTC.

The rearrangement uses TRBV11-3 and TRBJ2-2; maybe TRBD2 (6 bases). This CDR3 spans 16 amino acids. V dropped 4 bases and J dropped 0 bases, with 12 bases sitting between them. Per the germline V gene, CDR1 is SGHNT and CDR2 is YENEEA. CDR3 coding DNA: TGTGCCAGCAGCTCCCGCTTAGCGGCGAACACCGGGGAGCTGTTTTTT. Protein: CASSSRLAANTGELFF. The whole variable domain, remainder taken from reference TRBV11-3 and TRBJ2-2, is EAGVVQSPRYKIIEKKQPVAFWCNPISGHNTLYWYLQNLGQGPELLIRYENEEAVDDSQLPKDRFSAERLKGVDSTLKIQPAELGDSAVYLCASSSRLAANTGELFFGEGSRLTVL.

The V call is TRBV4-1, the J call TRBJ1-4, with unresolved D. The V end lost 0 bases, the J end lost 0 bases, and 11 bases lay between the germline ends. The CDR3 extends over 17 amino acids. CDR1 is MGHRA and CDR2 is YSYEKL in the germline V gene. The CDR3 sequence: CASSQETIQATNEKLFF. CDR3 nucleotide sequence: TGCGCCAGCAGCCAAGAGACAATCCAGGCAACTAATGAAAAACTGTTTTTT.

This chain connects TRBV27 to TRBJ2-7; 9 bases match TRBD1. The germline V gene encodes CDR1 MNHEY and CDR2 SMNVEV (reference sequence). Losses at the gene ends were 3 bases for V and 6 bases for J; bases not matched to a gene: 9. This CDR3 has 15 amino acids. CDR3 amino acids: CASSLVGTGYGEQYF. CDR3 sequence (DNA): TGTGCCAGCAGTTTGGTAGGGACAGGGTATGGCGAGCAGTACTTC.

The CDR3 region has the DNA TGCAGCGTTGACTCCCCGGACCGATCTTCCACAGATACGCAGTATTTT. The encoded protein is CSVDSPDRSSTDTQYF. V usage is TRBV29-1 and J usage is TRBJ2-3; no firm D call. V lost 3 bases, J lost 2 bases, and 18 bases lay in between. Germline assignment: CDR1 SQVTM and CDR2 ANQGSEA. The CDR3 has 16 residues.

The chain combines TRBV2 with TRBJ1-3; no firm D call. CDR1 SNHLY and CDR2 FYNNEI come from the germline V gene. The CDR3 has 15 amino acids. The V end was cut by 2 bases, the J end by 1 base, with 9 bases between. The DNA of the CDR3 is TGTGCCAGCAGTGAAACCCCGGGGTCTGGAAACACCATATATTTT. Translation: CASSETPGSGNTIYF.

This CDR3 is CASSYNSGSGQPQHF. CDR3 in DNA: TGTGCCAGCAGTTATAACTCGGGGTCCGGGCAGCCCCAGCATTTT. J is TRBJ1-5 and V is TRBV6-5, with unresolved D. The CDR3 contains 15 residues. Germline V gene data show CDR1 as MNHEY and CDR2 as SVGAGI. V was pared by 3 bases and J by 7 bases, with 16 bases between.

The gene calls are TRBV4-3 and TRBJ2-3; TRBD1 or TRBD2 may be the D gene (5 bases each). There are 17 residues in the CDR3. Per germline, CDR1 LGHNA and CDR2 YSLEER. V was trimmed by 1 base and J by 0 bases, leaving 14 bases between them. In DNA form, the CDR3 reads TGCGCCAGCAGCCAAGTTCATGGGGGAGATAGCACAGATACGCAGTATTTT. It yields the protein CASSQVHGGDSTDTQYF.

This clone has only one observation. The J gene is TRBJ1-1, the V gene TRBV7-9; a weak D match, TRBD1 (5 bases). Germline V gene sequence: CDR1 SEHNR, CDR2 FQNEAQ (reference sequence). V was shortened by 5 bases and J by 1 base, with 17 bases between the two germline ends. This CDR3 region has 16 residues. The CDR3 nucleotides read TGTGCCAGCAGCCCACCGGGCCCGAGGGGGAACACTGAAGCTTTCTTT. This translates into CASSPPGPRGNTEAFF.

The J gene is TRBJ2-5, the V gene TRBV11-3; TRBD2 is a possible D gene (5 bases). Deletions cut 4 bases from V and 3 bases from J, with 12 bases between. The CDR3 covers 14 residues. CDR1 and CDR2 (germline): SGHNT, YENEEA. Here the CDR3 reads CASSYLAGKETQYF. In DNA, the CDR3 is TGTGCCAGCAGCTACCTAGCTGGAAAAGAGACCCAGTACTTC.

The genes are TRBV7-9 and TRBJ2-1, with 9 positions matching TRBD2. Trimming at V came to 7 bases and at J to 7 bases, leaving 5 bases not matched to a gene. CDR1 and CDR2 from the germline V gene are SEHNR and FQNEAQ (reference sequence). This CDR3 has 13 residues. CDR3 sequence (DNA): TGTGCCAGCAATCCAGCGGGAGGTAATGAGCAGTTCTTC. This sequence encodes CASNPAGGNEQFF.

This rearrangement joins TRBV15 to TRBJ2-2; D possibly corresponds to TRBD1 (6 bases). The germline V and J ends were trimmed by 6 bases and 6 bases, with 14 bases remaining between them. This CDR3 has 14 residues. Germline V CDR1 and CDR2: LNHNV, YYDKDF (reference sequence). The CDR3 coding sequence is TGTGCCACCAGGAAATCTGGGGGCGCCGGGGAGCTGTTTTTT. This encodes CATRKSGGAGELFF.

Turning to this clone: This sequence may be a read error, since a much larger clone differs from it by one base. This specimen includes other DNA sequences encoding the same CDR3. The chain's CDR3 is CASSLGGTTEAFF. The CDR3, as DNA: TGTGCCAGCAGCTTGGGGGGGACCACTGAAGCTTTCTTT. The gene calls are TRBV5-6 and TRBJ1-1; weak D call: TRBD1 (5 bases). Germline CDR1 and CDR2: SGHDT and YYEEEE. The CDR3 sequence is 13 residues long. Trimming pared 0 bases from V and 4 bases from J, leaving 7 bases between.

V gene TRBV6-5 combines with J gene TRBJ2-1, with 8 bases identical to TRBD2. V was clipped by 4 bases and J by 8 bases; unmatched bases: 13. The CDR3 consists of 16 residues. CDR1 and CDR2 from the germline V gene are MNHEY and SVGAGI. The CDR3 region has the DNA TGTGCCAGCAGTTTTCTAGCGGGTGGGGGTCGGTATGAGCAGTTCTTC. It specifies CASSFLAGGGRYEQFF.

The V gene is TRBV5-4, the J gene TRBJ2-2; 7 bases match TRBD2. CDR1 and CDR2 (germline): SGHNT, YYREEE (reference sequence). V lost 1 base and J lost 7; bases outside the gene matches: 4. This CDR3 contains 14 residues. CDR3 sequence reads: CASSLSRGDGELFF. The CDR3 DNA sequence: TGTGCCAGCAGCTTGTCCCGGGGGGACGGGGAGCTGTTTTTT.

The chain couples TRBV27 to TRBJ2-1; possibly TRBD1 for D (6 bases). Trimming removed 6 bases at V and 5 bases at J, with 14 bases between. In germline, CDR1 is MNHEY, CDR2 SMNVEV (reference sequence). The CDR3 totals 14 residues. The CDR3 here is CASRHRARNNEQFF. The CDR3 bases are TGTGCCAGCAGGCACAGGGCACGGAACAATGAGCAGTTCTTC.

This rearrangement joins TRBV27 to TRBJ1-1; perhaps TRBD1 as D (5 bases). The CDR3 covers 13 residues. CDR1 MNHEY and CDR2 SMNVEV come from the germline V gene (reference sequence). Trimming cost V 3 bases and J 4 bases, with 9 bases left between them. The CDR3 nucleotides are TGTGCCAGCAGTTTCTACGGGACCACTGAAGCTTTCTTT. It specifies CASSFYGTTEAFF.

This clone was counted a single time. The CDR3 DNA follows: TGCAGCGCCGCAACCGGGACAGGACAAGAGACCCAGTACTTC. Translated, it gives CSAATGTGQETQYF. The rearrangement links TRBV29-1 to TRBJ2-5; TRBD1 agrees at 8 bases. The CDR3 contains 14 residues. The V gene end was trimmed by 7 bases and the J gene end by 2 bases; junction bases not matched to a gene: 9. Germline V gene data show CDR1 as SQVTM and CDR2 as ANQGSEA.

This chain connects TRBV6-6 to TRBJ2-5; D remains ambiguous. CDR3 length: 14 residues. V lost 0 bases, J lost 5 bases, and 10 bases lay in between. Germline loops: CDR1 MNHNY, CDR2 SVGAGI (reference sequence). CDR3 amino acids: CASSYSVEGETQYF. CDR3 nucleotide sequence: TGTGCCAGCAGTTACTCTGTCGAAGGGGAGACCCAGTACTTC.

The chain has TRBV9 and TRBJ2-5, with TRBD1 identical over 8 bases. J was trimmed by 1 base and V by 0 bases; bases with no gene match: 5. Germline CDR1 is SGDLS and CDR2 is YYNGEE. The CDR3 totals 16 residues. The CDR3 nucleotides are TGTGCCAGCAGCGTAGGAGGCAGGGGGCCCCAAGAGACCCAGTACTTC. Amino acids: CASSVGGRGPQETQYF.

The chain carries TRBV5-6 and TRBJ1-2; maybe TRBD1 (6 bases). Per the germline V gene, CDR1 is SGHDT and CDR2 is YYEEEE. The CDR3 sequence is 16 residues long. Trimming removed 1 base from V and 4 bases from J, with 17 bases in between. The CDR3 nucleotides are TGTGCCAGCAGCTTGAAGGGGGGGGAATCCCTCTATGGCTACACCTTC. Translating it yields CASSLKGGESLYGYTF.

This chain joins TRBV5-6 and TRBJ2-2, with 7 bases matching TRBD2. Looked up from germline, CDR1 is SGHDT and CDR2 is YYEEEE. This CDR3 contains 16 residues. V shed 5 bases, J shed 4 bases, and the junction held 11 bases outside the gene matches. The CDR3 region is CASSLVGEGSTGELFF. CDR3 DNA: TGTGCCAGCAGTCTAGTAGGGGAGGGAAGCACCGGGGAGCTGTTTTTT.